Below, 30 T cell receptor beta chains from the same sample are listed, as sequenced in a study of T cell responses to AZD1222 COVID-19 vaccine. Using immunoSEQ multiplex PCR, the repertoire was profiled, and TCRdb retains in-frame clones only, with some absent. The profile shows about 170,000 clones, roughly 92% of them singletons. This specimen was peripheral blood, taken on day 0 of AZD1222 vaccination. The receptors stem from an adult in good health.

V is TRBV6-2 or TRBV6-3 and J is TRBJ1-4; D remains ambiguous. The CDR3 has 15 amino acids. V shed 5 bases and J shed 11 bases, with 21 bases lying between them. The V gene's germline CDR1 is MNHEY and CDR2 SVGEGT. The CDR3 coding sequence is TGTGCCAGCAGTATATCAGGAGTTGGAAGCGCTAAACTGTTTTTT. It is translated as CASSISGVGSAKLFF.

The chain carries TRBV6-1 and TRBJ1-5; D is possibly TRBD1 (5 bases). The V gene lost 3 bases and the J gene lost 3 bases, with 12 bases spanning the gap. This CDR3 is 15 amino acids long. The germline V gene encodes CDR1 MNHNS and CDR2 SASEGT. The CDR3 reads CASSDSGGDNQPQHF. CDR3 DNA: TGTGCCAGCAGTGATTCAGGAGGGGACAATCAGCCCCAGCATTTT.

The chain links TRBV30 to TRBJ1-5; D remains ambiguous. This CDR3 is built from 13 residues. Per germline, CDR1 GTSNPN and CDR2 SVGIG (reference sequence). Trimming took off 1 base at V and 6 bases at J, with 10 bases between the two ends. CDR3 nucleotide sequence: TGTGCCTGGAGTGCGGGGAGCGGTCAGCCCCAGCATTTT. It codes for CAWSAGSGQPQHF.

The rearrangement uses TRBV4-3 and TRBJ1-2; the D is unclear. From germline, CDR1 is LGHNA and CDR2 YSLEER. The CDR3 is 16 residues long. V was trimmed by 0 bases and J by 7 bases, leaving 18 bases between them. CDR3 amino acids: CASSQDRVRTDLGYTF. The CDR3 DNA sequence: TGCGCCAGCAGCCAAGATCGGGTGAGAACGGATCTTGGCTACACCTTC.

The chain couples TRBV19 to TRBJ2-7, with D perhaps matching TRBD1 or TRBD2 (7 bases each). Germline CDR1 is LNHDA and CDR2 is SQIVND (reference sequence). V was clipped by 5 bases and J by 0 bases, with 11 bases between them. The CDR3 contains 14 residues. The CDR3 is CASSERDSSYEQYF. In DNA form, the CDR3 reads TGTGCCAGTAGTGAGCGGGACAGCTCCTACGAGCAGTACTTC.

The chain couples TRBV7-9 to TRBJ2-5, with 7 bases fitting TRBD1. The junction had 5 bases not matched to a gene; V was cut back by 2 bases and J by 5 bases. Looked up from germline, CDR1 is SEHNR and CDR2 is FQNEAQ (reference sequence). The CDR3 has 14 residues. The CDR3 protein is CASSLLGGSETQYF. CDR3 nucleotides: TGTGCCAGCAGCTTACTAGGGGGCTCGGAGACCCAGTACTTC.

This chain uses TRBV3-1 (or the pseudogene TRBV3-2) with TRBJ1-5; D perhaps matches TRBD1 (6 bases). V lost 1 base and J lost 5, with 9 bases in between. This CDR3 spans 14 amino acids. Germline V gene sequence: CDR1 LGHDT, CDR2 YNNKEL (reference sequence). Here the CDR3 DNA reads TGTGCCAGCAGCCAAGTATCAGGGGATCAGCCCCAGCATTTT. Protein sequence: CASSQVSGDQPQHF.

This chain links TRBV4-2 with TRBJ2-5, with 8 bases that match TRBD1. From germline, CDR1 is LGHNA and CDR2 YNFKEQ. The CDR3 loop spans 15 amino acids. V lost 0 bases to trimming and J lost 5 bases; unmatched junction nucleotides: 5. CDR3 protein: CASSQDRDRMETQYF. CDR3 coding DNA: TGTGCCAGCAGCCAAGATCGGGACAGGATGGAGACCCAGTACTTC.

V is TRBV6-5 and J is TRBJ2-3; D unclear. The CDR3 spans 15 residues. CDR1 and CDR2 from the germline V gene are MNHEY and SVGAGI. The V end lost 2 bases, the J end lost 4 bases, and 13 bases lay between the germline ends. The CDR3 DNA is TGTGCCAGCAGTTACCGCAGACCCTCGGCAGATACGCAGTATTTT. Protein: CASSYRRPSADTQYF.

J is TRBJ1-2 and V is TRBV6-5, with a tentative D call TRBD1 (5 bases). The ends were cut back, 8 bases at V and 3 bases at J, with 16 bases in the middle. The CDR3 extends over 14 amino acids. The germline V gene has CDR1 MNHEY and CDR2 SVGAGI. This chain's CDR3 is CASRSGGWDYGYTF. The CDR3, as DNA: TGTGCCAGCCGAAGTGGGGGGTGGGACTATGGCTACACCTTC.

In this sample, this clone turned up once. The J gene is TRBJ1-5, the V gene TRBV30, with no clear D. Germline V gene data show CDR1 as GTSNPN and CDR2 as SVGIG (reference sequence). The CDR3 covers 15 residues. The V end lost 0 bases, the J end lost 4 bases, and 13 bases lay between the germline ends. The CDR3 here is CAWSVGIGSNQPQHF. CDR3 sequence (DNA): TGTGCCTGGAGTGTTGGGATAGGCTCAAATCAGCCCCAGCATTTT.

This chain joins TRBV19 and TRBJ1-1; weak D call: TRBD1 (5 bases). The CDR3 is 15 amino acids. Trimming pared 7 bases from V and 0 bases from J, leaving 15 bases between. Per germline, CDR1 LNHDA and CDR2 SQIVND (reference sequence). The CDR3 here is CASTGATLMNTEAFF. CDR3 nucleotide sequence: TGTGCCAGTACCGGGGCAACTCTCATGAACACTGAAGCTTTCTTT. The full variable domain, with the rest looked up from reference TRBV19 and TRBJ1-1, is DGGITQSPKYLFRKEGQNVTLSCEQNLNHDAMYWYRQDPGQGLRLIYYSQIVNDFQKGDIAEGYSVSREKKESFPLTVTSAQKNPTAFYLCASTGATLMNTEAFFGQGTRLTVV.

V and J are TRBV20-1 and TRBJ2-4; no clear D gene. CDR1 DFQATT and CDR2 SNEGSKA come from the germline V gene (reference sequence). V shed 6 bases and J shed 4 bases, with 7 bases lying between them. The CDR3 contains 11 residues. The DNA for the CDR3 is TGCAGTGCCATGGAGAAAAACATTCAGTACTTC. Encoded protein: CSAMEKNIQYF.

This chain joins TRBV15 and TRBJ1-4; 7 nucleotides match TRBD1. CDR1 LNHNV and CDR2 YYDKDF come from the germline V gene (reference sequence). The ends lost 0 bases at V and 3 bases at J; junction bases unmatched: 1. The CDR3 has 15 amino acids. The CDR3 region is CATSREGGANEKLFF. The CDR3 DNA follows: TGTGCCACCAGCAGAGAAGGGGGCGCTAATGAAAAACTGTTTTTT.

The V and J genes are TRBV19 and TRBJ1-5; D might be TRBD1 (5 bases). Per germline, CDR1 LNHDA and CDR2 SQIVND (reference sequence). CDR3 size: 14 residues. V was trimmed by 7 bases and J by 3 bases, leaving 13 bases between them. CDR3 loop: CASISRGSNQPQHF. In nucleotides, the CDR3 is TGTGCCAGTATCTCACGGGGCTCCAATCAGCCCCAGCATTTT.

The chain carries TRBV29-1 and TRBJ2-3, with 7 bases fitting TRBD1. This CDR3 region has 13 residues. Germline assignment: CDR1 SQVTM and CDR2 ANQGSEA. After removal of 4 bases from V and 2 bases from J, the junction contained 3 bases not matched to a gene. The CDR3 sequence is CSVAGQNTDTQYF. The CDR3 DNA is TGCAGCGTTGCGGGACAGAACACAGATACGCAGTATTTT.

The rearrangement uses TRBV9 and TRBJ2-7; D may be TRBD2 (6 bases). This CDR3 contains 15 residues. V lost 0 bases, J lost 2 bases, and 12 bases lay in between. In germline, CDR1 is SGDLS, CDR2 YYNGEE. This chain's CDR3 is CASSVGGGNPYEQYF. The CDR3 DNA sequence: TGTGCCAGCAGCGTAGGTGGAGGGAACCCCTACGAGCAGTACTTC.

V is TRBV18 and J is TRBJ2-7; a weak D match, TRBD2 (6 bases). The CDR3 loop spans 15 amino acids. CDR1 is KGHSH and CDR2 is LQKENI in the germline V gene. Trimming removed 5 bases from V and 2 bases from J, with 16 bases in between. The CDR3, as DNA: TGTGCCAGCTCATCCTCACCGGGGGAGGCCTACGAGCAGTACTTC. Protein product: CASSSSPGEAYEQYF.

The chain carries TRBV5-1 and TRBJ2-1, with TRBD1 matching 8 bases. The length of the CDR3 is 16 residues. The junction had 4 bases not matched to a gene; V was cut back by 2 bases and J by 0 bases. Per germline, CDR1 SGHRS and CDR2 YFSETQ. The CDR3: CASSFTGGSSYNEQFF. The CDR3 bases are TGCGCCAGCAGCTTCACAGGGGGGAGCTCCTACAATGAGCAGTTCTTC. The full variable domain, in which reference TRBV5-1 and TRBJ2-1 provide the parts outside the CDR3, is KAGVTQTPRYLIKTRGQQVTLSCSPISGHRSVSWYQQTPGQGLQFLFEYFSETQRNKGNFPGRFSGRQFSNSRSEMNVSTLELGDSALYLCASSFTGGSSYNEQFFGPGTRLTVL.

The CDR3 reads CASSTGGRSYEQYF. The CDR3 DNA reads as TGTGCCAGCAGCACGGGGGGCCGTTCCTACGAGCAGTACTTC. The rearrangement links TRBV5-7 to TRBJ2-7, with a possible D match to TRBD2 (7 bases). TRBV5-7 is known as an ORF, though its function is uncertain. The CDR3 covers 14 residues. Trimming removed 4 bases at V and 1 base at J, with 12 bases between.

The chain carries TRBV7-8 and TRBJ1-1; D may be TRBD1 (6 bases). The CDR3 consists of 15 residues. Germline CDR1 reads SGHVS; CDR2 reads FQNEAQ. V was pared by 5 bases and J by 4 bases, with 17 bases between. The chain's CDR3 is CASSIRTVQGTEAFF. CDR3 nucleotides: TGTGCCAGCAGCATCCGGACAGTCCAGGGCACTGAAGCTTTCTTT.

Here the CDR3 DNA reads TGTGCCAGTAGCGACAGGGGGCGCGGCGGCTACACCTTC. Protein: CASSDRGRGGYTF. The chain links TRBV19 to TRBJ1-2; 10 nucleotides line up with TRBD1. This CDR3 contains 13 residues. Germline V gene data show CDR1 as LNHDA and CDR2 as SQIVND (reference sequence). The trim removed 6 bases at V and 8 bases at J, leaving 6 bases unmatched.

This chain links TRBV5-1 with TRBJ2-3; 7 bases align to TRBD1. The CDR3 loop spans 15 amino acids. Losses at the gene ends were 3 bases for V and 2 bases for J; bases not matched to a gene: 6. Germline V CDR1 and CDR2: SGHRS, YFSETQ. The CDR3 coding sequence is TGCGCCAGCAGCTCGGGACAGCTTAACACAGATACGCAGTATTTT. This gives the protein CASSSGQLNTDTQYF.

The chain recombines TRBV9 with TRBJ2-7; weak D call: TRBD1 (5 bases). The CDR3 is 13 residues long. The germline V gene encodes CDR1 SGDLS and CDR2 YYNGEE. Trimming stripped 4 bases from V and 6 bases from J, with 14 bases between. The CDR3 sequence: CASSPRVLSEQYF. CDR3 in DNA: TGTGCCAGCAGCCCCAGGGTCTTAAGCGAGCAGTACTTC.

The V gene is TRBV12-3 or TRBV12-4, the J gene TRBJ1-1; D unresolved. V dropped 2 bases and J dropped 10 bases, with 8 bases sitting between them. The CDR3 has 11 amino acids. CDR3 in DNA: TGTGCCAGCAGTTTATGGGGTGGAGCTTTCTTT. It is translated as CASSLWGGAFF.

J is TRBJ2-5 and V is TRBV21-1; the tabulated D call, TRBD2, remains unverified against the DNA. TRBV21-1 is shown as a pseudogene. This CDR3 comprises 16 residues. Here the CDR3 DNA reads TGTGCCAGCAGCAAGTCTCCGACTAGCGGGGTGGAGACCCAGTACTTC. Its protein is CASSKSPTSGVETQYF.

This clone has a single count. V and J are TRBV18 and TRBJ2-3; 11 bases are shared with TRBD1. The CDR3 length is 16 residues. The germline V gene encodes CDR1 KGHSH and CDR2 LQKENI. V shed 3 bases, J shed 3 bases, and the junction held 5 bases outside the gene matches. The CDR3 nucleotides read TGTGCCAGCTCACCGTTGGGACAGGGGGTAACAGATACGCAGTATTTT. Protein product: CASSPLGQGVTDTQYF.

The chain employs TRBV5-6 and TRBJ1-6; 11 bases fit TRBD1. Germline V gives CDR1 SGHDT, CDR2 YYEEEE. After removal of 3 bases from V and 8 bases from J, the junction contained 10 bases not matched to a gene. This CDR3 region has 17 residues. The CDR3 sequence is CASSSPRTGGRDSPLHF. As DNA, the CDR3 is TGTGCCAGCAGCTCGCCCCGGACAGGGGGCAGGGATTCACCCCTCCACTTT. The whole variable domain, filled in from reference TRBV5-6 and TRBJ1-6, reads DAGVTQSPTHLIKTRGQQVTLRCSPKSGHDTVSWYQQALGQGPQFIFQYYEEEERQRGNFPDRFSGHQFPNYSSELNVNALLLGDSALYLCASSSPRTGGRDSPLHFGNGTRLTVT.

The CDR3 DNA reads as TGTGCCAGCAGCTTCACTGGGGAGGCCTATGGCTACACCTTC. Translated: CASSFTGEAYGYTF. V is TRBV7-2 and J is TRBJ1-2; D remains unclear. There are 14 residues in the CDR3. Germline-derived CDR1 and CDR2 are SGHTA and FQGNSA. V was shortened by 3 bases and J by 4 bases, with 12 bases between the two germline ends.

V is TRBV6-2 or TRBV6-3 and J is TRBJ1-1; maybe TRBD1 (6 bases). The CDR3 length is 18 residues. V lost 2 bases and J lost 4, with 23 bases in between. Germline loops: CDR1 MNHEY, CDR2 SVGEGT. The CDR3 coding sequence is TGTGCCAGCAGTTACGGAGGGGGGGACGTCCCTGGTGGCACTGAAGCTTTCTTT. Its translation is CASSYGGGDVPGGTEAFF.